The T cell receptor (beta chain) described here comes from a study of blood T cell repertoires in COVID-19 (dated by TCRdb to the early 2020s). In the study overall: The collaborator samples originated in the United States, Italy and Spain and spanned the acute and convalescent phases of COVID-19. The prospective study material was composed of cDNA or gDNA derived from T cells, B-cell-depleted T cells, or PBMCs. HLA class I and class II types, where available, came from metadata supplied by the sample provider rather than from assay-based typing. The dataset comprised deeply sampled blood TCRbeta repertoires from subjects exposed to, actively infected with, or recovered from COVID-19. The samples were drawn from the first 160 participants of the ongoing ImmuneRACE study and from 950 to 1,500 subjects provided by 6 global collaborators. Sample metadata almost always included a de-identified subject ID, COVID-19 status, age in years and sex. The repertoires were released in a freely available public database meant as a resource for research on the immune response to SARS-CoV-2. Overall study results and their limits: The quantity of clinical and demographic metadata differed by source and by participant and was supplied without curation.

The immunoSEQ Assay, a bias-controlled multiplex PCR, was used to amplify TCRbeta CDR3 regions from genomic DNA. In the authors' own workflow: Within the assay, amplification of reference gene primers was used to estimate how many nucleated cells each sample contained. Sequence reads were collapsed and filtered to measure the absolute abundance of every unique TCRbeta CDR3 rearrangement. For each sample, productive Simpson clonality was calculated as the square root of Simpson's diversity index over productive rearrangements. TCRdb retrieved this table from immuneACCESS and kept in-frame rearrangements only. Not all clones are present; in checked studies, unresolved V genes account for under half, and no reason is known for the remainder. V and J calls and clone size come straight from that table; D and trimming were deduced from the DNA. Present in this sample are around 70,000 clones, roughly four fifths of which were seen just once. Over 30% of the sample lies in the top ten.

Of note for this clone: What this receptor recognizes is not known. Per-base quality was not reported, and no clone a single base away is much larger than it.

Collaborating institutions collected whole blood in K2EDTA tubes following their own protocols. Collaborator samples were shipped for TCRbeta analysis as frozen whole blood, isolated PBMCs, or DNA extracted from either sample type. From the cysteine up to the phenylalanine, the CDR3 has a length of 15 residues. Only CDR3 DNA remains: 45 bases, in frame from the first base. Via the germline V gene (reference sequence), CDR1 is LNHDA and CDR2 SQIVND. V is shortened by 1 base, J by 5 bases, and the region joining them spans 14 bases. Sequenced sample: peripheral blood. This chain is built from TRBV19 and TRBJ2-5; TRBD2 is possibly the D segment (6 matching bases). The receptor's source is a man aged 65 to 79 with acute or convalescent COVID-19. At the DNA level, the sequence is TGTGCCAGTAGTATAGGGCTCACGGGGAGGGAGACCCAGTACTTC. Its coded protein is CASSIGLTGRETQYF.